The TCR beta chain under discussion was sequenced for a study of vaccination effects on CD4 cells after COVID-19. This clone was picked up one time. Its antigen is not identified. TCRdb's table, derived via immunoSEQ multiplex PCR, lists solely in-frame clones and lacks some. The sample shows approximately 83,000 clones, more than 60% of them seen only once. The CDR3 covers 19 residues. V gave up 4 bases and J gave up 0 bases; unmatched junction bases: 9. Germline V gene lookup returns CDR1 SGHNT and CDR2 YYREEE (reference sequence). Viral peptide pools were used in the ViraFEST assay to expand antigen-specific CD4+ T cells, and sequencing came afterward. CD4+ T cell isolation took place after nine to eleven days of culture. Two-dose BNT162b2 or mRNA-1273 vaccination was given to participants. About 2.2 million PBMC per well received approximately 9.4 IU/ml IL-2 and approximately 10 ug/ml peptides in culture.

Findings of the study overall: Convalescent patients were few in the study, and early post-infection timepoints were absent.

This material consisted of CD4+ T cells from PBMCs cultured with HCoV-OC43 spike peptides, taken after COVID-19 vaccination. Subset given: HCoV-OC43 spike overlapping peptide pool stimulation. This chain joins TRBV5-4 and TRBJ2-2; 13 bases map to TRBD2. The clonotype originates from a human donor who received a COVID-19 vaccine. The CDR3: CASSASGLAGAPNTGELFF. CDR3 nucleotide sequence: TGTGCCAGCAGCGCCAGCGGACTAGCGGGGGCCCCGAACACCGGGGAGCTGTTTTTT.